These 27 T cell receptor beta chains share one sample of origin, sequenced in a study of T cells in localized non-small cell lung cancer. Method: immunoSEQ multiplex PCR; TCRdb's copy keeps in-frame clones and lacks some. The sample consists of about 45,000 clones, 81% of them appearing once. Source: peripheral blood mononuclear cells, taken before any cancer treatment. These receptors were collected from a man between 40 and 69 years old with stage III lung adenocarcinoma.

The CDR3 loop reads CASSFQGPGNTIYF. The CDR3 nucleotides read TGTGCCAGCAGCTTCCAGGGTCCGGGAAACACCATATATTTT. The J gene is TRBJ1-3, the V gene TRBV5-8; a weak D match, TRBD1 (5 bases). CDR3 size: 14 residues. V was clipped by 2 bases and J by 4 bases, with 10 bases between them. The germline V gene encodes CDR1 SGHTS and CDR2 YDEGEE.

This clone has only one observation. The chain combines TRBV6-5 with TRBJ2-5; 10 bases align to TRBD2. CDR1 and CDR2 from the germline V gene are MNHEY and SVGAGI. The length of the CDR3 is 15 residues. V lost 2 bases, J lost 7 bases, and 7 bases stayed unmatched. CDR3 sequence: CASSYALAGEVTQYF. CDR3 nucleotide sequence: TGTGCCAGCAGTTACGCCCTAGCGGGGGAGGTGACCCAGTACTTC.

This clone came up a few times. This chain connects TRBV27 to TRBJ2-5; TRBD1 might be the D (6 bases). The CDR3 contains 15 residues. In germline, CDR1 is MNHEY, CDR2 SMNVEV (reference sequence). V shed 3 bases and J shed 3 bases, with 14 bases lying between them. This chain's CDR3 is CASSFLAGAEETQYF. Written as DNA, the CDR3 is TGTGCCAGCAGTTTCCTTGCAGGGGCGGAAGAGACCCAGTACTTC.

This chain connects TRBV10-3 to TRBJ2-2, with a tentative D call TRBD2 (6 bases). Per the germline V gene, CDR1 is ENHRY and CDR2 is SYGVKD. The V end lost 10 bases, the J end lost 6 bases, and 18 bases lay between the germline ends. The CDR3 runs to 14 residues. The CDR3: CASSPGVGPGELFF. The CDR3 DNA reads TGTGCCAGTTCGCCGGGGGTGGGCCCCGGGGAGCTGTTTTTT.

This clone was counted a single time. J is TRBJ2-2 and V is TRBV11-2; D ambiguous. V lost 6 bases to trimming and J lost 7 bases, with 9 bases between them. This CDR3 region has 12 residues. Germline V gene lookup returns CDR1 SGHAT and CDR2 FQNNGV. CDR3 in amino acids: CASSTFGGELFF. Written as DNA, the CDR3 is TGTGCCAGCAGTACATTTGGCGGGGAGCTGTTTTTT. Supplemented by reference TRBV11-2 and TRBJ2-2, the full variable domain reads EAGVAQSPRYKIIEKRQSVAFWCNPISGHATLYWYQQILGQGPKLLIQFQNNGVVDDSQLPKDRFSAERLKGVDSTLKIQPAKLEDSAVYLCASSTFGGELFFGEGSRLTVL.

The CDR3 nucleotides read TGCAGCTTCCGGACAGGGATATTCACTGAAGCTTTCTTT. The encoded protein is CSFRTGIFTEAFF. V and J are TRBV29-1 and TRBJ1-1; 8 bases match TRBD1. Germline trimming cut 8 bases from V and 4 bases from J; bases unmatched to any gene: 9. The germline CDR1 and CDR2 sequences are SQVTM and ANQGSEA. This CDR3 region has 13 residues.

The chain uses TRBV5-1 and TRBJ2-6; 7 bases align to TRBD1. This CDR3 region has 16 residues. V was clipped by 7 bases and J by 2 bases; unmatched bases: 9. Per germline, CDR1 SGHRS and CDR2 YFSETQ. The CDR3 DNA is TGCGCCAGCGGGACAGCTCAAGTGGCTGGGGCCAACGTCCTGACTTTC. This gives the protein CASGTAQVAGANVLTF.

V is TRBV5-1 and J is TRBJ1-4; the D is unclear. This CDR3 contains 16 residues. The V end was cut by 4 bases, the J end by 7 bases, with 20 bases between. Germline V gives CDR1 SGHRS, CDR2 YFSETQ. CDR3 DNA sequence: TGCGCCAGCAGCATGGAGGCCCGCCCGACGAGTGAAAAACTGTTTTTT. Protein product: CASSMEARPTSEKLFF.

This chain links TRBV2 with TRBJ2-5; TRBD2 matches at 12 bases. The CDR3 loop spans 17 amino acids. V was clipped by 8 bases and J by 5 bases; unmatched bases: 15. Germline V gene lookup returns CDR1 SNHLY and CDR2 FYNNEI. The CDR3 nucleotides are TGTGCCAGCTGCCCGGCGCTAGCGGGGGGGCTGGGTGAGACCCAGTACTTC. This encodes CASCPALAGGLGETQYF.

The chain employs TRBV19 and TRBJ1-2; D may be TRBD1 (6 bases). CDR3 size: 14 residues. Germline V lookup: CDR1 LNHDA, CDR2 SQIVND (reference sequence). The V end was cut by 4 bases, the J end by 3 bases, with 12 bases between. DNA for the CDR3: TGTGCCAGTAGTACCCCGGACAGCCACTATGGCTACACCTTC. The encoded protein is CASSTPDSHYGYTF.

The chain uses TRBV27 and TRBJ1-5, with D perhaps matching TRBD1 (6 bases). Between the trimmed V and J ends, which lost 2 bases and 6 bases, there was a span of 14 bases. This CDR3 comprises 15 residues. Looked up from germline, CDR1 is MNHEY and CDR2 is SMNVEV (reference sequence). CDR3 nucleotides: TGTGCCAGCAGTTTAACCTGGGGGGGCGCTCAGCCCCAGCATTTT. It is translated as CASSLTWGGAQPQHF.

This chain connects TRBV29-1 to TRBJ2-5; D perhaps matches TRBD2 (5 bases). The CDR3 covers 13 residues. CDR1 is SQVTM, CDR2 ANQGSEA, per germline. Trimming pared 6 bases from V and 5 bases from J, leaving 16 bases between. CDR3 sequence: CSVGARTEETQYF. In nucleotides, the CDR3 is TGCAGCGTGGGAGCGAGGACTGAGGAGACCCAGTACTTC.

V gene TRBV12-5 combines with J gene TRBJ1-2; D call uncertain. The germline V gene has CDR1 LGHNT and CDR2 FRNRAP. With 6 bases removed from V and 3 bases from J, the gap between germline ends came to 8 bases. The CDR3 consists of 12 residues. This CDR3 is CASGHRDYGYTF. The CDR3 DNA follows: TGTGCTAGTGGCCACCGGGACTATGGCTACACCTTC.

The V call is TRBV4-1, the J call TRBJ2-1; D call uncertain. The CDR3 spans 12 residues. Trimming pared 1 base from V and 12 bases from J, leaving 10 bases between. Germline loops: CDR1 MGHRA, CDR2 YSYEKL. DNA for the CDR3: TGCGCCAGCAGCCAAGGTGGGCCGGGGCAGTTCTTC. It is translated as CASSQGGPGQFF.

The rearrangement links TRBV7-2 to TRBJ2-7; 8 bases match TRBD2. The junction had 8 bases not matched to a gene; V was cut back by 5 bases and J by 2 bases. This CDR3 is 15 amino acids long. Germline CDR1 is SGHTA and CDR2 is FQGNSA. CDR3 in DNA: TGTGCCAGCAGCCCAGAGCGGGGGCCCACCTACGAGCAGTACTTC. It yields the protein CASSPERGPTYEQYF. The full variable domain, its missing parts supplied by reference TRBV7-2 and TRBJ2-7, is GAGVSQSPSNKVTEKGKDVELRCDPISGHTALYWYRQSLGQGLEFLIYFQGNSAPDKSGLPSDRFSAERTGGSVSTLTIQRTQQEDSAVYLCASSPERGPTYEQYFGPGTRLTVT.

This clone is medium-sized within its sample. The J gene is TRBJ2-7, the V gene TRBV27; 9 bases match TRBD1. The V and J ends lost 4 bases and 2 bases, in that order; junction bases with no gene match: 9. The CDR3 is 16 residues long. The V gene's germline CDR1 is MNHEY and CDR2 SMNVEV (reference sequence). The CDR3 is CASSSSSGTGPYEQYF. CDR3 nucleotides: TGTGCCAGCAGTTCAAGCTCCGGGACAGGGCCCTACGAGCAGTACTTC.

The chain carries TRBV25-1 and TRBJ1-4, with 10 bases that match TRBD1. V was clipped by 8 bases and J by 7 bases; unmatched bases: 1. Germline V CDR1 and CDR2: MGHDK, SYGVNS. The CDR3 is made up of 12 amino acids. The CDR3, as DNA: TGTGCCAGCGGGACAGGGGTTGAAAAACTGTTTTTT. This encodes CASGTGVEKLFF.

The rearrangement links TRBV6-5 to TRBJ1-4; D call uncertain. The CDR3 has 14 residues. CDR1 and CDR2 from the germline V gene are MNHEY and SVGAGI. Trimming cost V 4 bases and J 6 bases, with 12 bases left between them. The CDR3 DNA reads TGTGCCAGCAGTTTAGGTCAACTAGATGAAAAACTGTTTTTT. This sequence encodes CASSLGQLDEKLFF.

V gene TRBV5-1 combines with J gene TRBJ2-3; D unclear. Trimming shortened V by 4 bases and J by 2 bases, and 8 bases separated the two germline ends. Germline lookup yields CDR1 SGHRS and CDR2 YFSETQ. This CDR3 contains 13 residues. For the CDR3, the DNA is TGCGCCAGCAGCGCGGAAAACACAGATACGCAGTATTTT. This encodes CASSAENTDTQYF. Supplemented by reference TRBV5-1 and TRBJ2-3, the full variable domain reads KAGVTQTPRYLIKTRGQQVTLSCSPISGHRSVSWYQQTPGQGLQFLFEYFSETQRNKGNFPGRFSGRQFSNSRSEMNVSTLELGDSALYLCASSAENTDTQYFGPGTRLTVL.

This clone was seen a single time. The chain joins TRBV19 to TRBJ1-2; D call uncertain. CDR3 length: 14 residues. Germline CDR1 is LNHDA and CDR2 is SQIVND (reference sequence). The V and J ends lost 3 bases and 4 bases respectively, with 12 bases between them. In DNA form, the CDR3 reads TGTGCCAGTAGTATGGTCGGAGAACTCTATGGCTACACCTTC. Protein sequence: CASSMVGELYGYTF. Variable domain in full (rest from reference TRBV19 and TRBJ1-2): DGGITQSPKYLFRKEGQNVTLSCEQNLNHDAMYWYRQDPGQGLRLIYYSQIVNDFQKGDIAEGYSVSREKKESFPLTVTSAQKNPTAFYLCASSMVGELYGYTFGSGTRLTVV.

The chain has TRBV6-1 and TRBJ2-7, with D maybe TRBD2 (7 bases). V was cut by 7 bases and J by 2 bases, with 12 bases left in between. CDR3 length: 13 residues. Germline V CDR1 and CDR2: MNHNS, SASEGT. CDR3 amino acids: CASTRGGTYEQYF. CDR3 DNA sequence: TGTGCCAGCACTAGGGGGGGGACCTACGAGCAGTACTTC.

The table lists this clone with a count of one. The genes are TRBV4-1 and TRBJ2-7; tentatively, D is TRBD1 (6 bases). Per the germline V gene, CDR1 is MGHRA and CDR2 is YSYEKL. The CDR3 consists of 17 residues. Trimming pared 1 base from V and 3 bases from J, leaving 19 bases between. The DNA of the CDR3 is TGCGCCAGCAGCCAAGGCCTGACAGGTTCCCCCCTCTACGAGCAGTACTTC. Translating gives CASSQGLTGSPLYEQYF.

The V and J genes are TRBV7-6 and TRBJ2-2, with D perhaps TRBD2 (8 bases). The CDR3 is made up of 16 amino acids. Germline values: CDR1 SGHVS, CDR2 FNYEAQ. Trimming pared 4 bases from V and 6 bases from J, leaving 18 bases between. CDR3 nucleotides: TGTGCCAGCAGCTGGGGACCGGGAGGGACAGCCGGGGAGCTGTTTTTT. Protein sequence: CASSWGPGGTAGELFF.

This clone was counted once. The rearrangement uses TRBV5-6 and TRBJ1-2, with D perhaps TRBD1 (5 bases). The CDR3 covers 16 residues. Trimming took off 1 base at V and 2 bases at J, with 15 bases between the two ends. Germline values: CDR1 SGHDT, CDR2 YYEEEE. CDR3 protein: CASSLSVGRTNYGYTF. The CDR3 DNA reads TGTGCCAGCAGCTTGTCAGTTGGGAGGACAAACTATGGCTACACCTTC.

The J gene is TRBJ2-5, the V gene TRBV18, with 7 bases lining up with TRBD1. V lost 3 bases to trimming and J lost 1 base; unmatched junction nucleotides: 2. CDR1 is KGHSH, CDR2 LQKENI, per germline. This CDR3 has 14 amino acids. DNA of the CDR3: TGTGCCAGCTCACCTGGGACAGCCCAAGAGACCCAGTACTTC. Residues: CASSPGTAQETQYF.

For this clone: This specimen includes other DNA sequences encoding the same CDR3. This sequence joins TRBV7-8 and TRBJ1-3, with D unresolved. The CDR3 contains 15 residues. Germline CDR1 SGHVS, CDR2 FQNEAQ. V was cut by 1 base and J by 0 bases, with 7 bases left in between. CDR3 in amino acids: CASSLEGSSGNTIYF. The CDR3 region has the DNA TGTGCCAGCAGCTTAGAAGGCAGCTCTGGAAACACCATATATTTT.

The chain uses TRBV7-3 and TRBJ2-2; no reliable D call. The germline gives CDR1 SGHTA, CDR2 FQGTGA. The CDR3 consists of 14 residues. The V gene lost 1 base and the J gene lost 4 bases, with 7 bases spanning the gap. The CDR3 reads CASSLSGRTGELFF. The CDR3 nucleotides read TGTGCCAGCAGCTTAAGTGGGCGCACCGGGGAGCTGTTTTTT.